In its sample, the clone carrying this T cell receptor (beta chain) was seen a few times. The same CDR3 can be traced to other DNA sequences in this sample. Deep was the level at which the assay was run. In the original workflow: Filtering differed for immunoSEQ, which gave only junction sequences without quality scores. Profiling relied on immunoSEQ multiplex PCR, and the TCRdb table lists in-frame clones only, not all of them. D and trimming come from the DNA, and the V and J calls and clone size come from that table. The table lists around 1.9 million clones, approximately 94% of them singletons, with around 1.7% in the top ten. Trimming pared 3 bases from V and 3 bases from J, leaving 4 bases between. CDR1 and CDR2 (germline): SGDLS, YYNGEE. The CDR3 covers 11 residues. It was CD45RO-negative cells, positively selected for CCR7, that made up naive CD8 cells, with terminally differentiated effector memory CD45RA+ cells excluded. Donors were healthy HIV-negative adults without recent acute infections or vaccinations.

This entry belongs to a study of shared clonotypes between healthy human individuals. Study-level background: Researchers assigned three CD4 naive, three CD4 memory, two CD8 naive and one CD8 memory plate to each donor.

The chain is built from TRBV9 and TRBJ2-7; unclear D gene. This TCR was recovered from a man younger than 30 in good health. Some clones in this sample may be carry-over from other donors' samples. The sample taken for sequencing was naive CD8+ T cells from PBMCs. This CDR3 reads CASSAGYEQYF. The CDR3 DNA reads as TGTGCCAGCAGCGCCGGCTACGAGCAGTACTTC. Based on the CDR3 plus reference TRBV9 and TRBJ2-7, the full variable domain is DSGVTQTPKHLITATGQRVTLRCSPRSGDLSVYWYQQSLDQGLQFLIQYYNGEERAKGNILERFSAQQFPDLHSELNLSSLELGDSALYFCASSAGYEQYFGPGTRLTVT.